The entry that follows covers one TCR beta chain sequence. Its specificity is not known. Trimming took off 0 bases at V and 2 bases at J, with 5 bases between the two ends. Germline CDR1 MGHRA, CDR2 YSYEKL. CDR3 size: 14 residues. Of the isolated RNA, all was reverse transcribed, and so the sequenced material was expressed TCRB transcripts. The repertoire was sequenced with immunoSEQ multiplex PCR; TCRdb's copy has only in-frame clones and lacks some. This table has about 24,000 clones, over 60% appearing once. The data derive from a study of beta chain features in type 1 diabetes. Overall study context: Healthy donors and patients showed comparable age, gender and cell yields. Cells sorted and examined across all samples totaled 85 million to 110 million. The study's findings and limits: Among all four CD4+ subsets, Type 1 diabetes patients had TCRB CDR3s that were moderately but significantly shorter.

The receptor was derived from a middle-aged woman in good health. V is TRBV4-1 and J is TRBJ1-5; no reliable D call. The sample comprised Tregs from blood. The CDR3 sequence is CASSQDLGNQPQHF. The DNA of the CDR3 is TGCGCCAGCAGCCAAGATTTAGGCAATCAGCCCCAGCATTTT.